This T cell receptor (beta chain) was observed in a study of control samples from healthy donors and cancer patients. Some clones are missing from TCRdb's copy, which holds only in-frame ones; the method was immunoSEQ multiplex PCR. The sample holds approximately 89,000 clones; approximately 87% are singletons and the top ten take more than 15%. V lost 3 bases and J lost 0, with 21 bases in between. The CDR3 runs to 18 residues. CDR1 is MNHNS and CDR2 is SASEGT in the germline V gene. The clonotype originates from a man aged 50 to 59 in good health. This sequence joins TRBV6-1 and TRBJ2-7; D possibly uses TRBD1 or TRBD2 (6 bases each). Sequencing was performed on blood. CDR3 in amino acids: CASSDYIGIGGDSYEQYF. In nucleotides, the CDR3 is TGTGCCAGCAGTGATTACATTGGGATCGGGGGCGACTCCTACGAGCAGTACTTC.